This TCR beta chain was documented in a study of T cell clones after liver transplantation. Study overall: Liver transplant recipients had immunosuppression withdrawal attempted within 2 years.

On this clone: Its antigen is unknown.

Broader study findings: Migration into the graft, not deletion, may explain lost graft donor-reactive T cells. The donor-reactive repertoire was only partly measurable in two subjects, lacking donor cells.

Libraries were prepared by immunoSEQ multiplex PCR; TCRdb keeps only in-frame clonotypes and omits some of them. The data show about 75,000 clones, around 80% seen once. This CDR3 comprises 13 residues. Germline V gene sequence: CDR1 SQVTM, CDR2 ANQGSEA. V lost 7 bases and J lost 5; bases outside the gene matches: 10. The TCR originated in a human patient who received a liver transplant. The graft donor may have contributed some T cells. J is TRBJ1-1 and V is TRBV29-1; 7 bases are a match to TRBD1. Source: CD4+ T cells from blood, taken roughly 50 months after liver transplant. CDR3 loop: CSASGTADTEAFF. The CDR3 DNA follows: TGCAGCGCCTCCGGGACAGCGGATACTGAAGCTTTCTTT.